This record covers a single T cell receptor beta chain. Its antigen is still unknown. Germline CDR1 and CDR2: SQVTM and ANQGSEA. The V end lost 0 bases, the J end lost 0 bases, and 14 bases lay between the germline ends. The CDR3 runs to 16 residues. A constant-region primer served to make TCR beta cDNA from about 530 ng total RNA. Nested multiplex PCR, run for three rounds with slightly modified ARM-PCR, yielded TCR beta libraries. Researchers ran the first two PCR rounds for around 10 cycles each with TRBV1-TRBV30 forward primers and a C-beta reverse primer. Via MiXCR, TCRdb re-called the multiplex PCR reads, giving one row per CDR3 protein. The data contain more than 150,000 distinct CDR3 sequences, 60% of them seen just once; the ten biggest clones take up 72%. Out of unsorted whole blood came the blood RNA, and germline DNA was extracted as well. These data belong to a study of tumor-infiltrating lymphocytes in primary liver carcinoma. Overall study: Sample yields, roughly 3.5 to 7.5 million productive TCRbeta reads, were similar across the tissue types. General study points: Between tumor regions, pairs overlapped more than tumor-adjacent and tumor-blood pairs did.

This clonotype was sampled from a man between 40 and 49 years old with primary liver carcinoma and hepatitis B virus infection. The V gene is TRBV29-1, the J gene TRBJ2-5, with D maybe TRBD2 (5 bases). Material: peripheral blood. The DNA of the CDR3 is TGCAGCGTTGAAGATCTAGATAGCGCTTACCAAGAGACCCAGTACTTC. It encodes CSVEDLDSAYQETQYF.